A single sample is the source of the 29 T cell receptor beta chains below, sequenced in a study of TET2 disruption in CD19-targeted CAR T cells. Clones were sequenced by immunoSEQ multiplex PCR, and TCRdb holds only the in-frame ones, with some missing. This table lists 25,000 to 30,000 clones. Their target antigens are unknown. This sample's treatment: autologous CTL019 cells: CD19 CAR with 4-1BB and CD3 zeta domains. The specimen was CD8- CAR+ T cells sorted from cultured blood T cells, collected for CD19 CAR T cell therapy. Subset here: CD8-negative CAR-positive T cells from the infusion product. The receptor set was obtained from a man aged 65-85 years with chronic lymphocytic leukemia.

To note about this clone: Read coverage stops 3 residues before the CDR3 terminus; the germline J gene supplies the remainder. V usage is TRBV6-2 or TRBV6-3 and J usage is TRBJ1-6, with D possibly matching TRBD1 (6 bases). The CDR3 covers 16 residues. The ends were cut back, 7 bases at V and 4 bases at J, with 17 bases in the middle. CDR1 and CDR2 (germline): MNHEY, SVGEGT. The CDR3 sequence is CASTPRGTTYNSPLHF. CDR3 DNA, as far as it was read: TGTGCCAGCACTCCCAGGGGTACGACGTATAATTCACCC.

In regard to this clone: The read is 3 residues too short to cover the CDR3 end, so that end is filled in from the germline J gene. V is TRBV28 and J is TRBJ1-2; D might be TRBD1 (6 bases). This CDR3 is 15 amino acids long. The germline V gene has CDR1 MDHEN and CDR2 SYDVKM. V lost 2 bases and J lost 4, with 14 bases in between. The CDR3 spells CASSLLGRGGYGYTF. CDR3 DNA (partial): TGTGCCAGCAGTTTACTCGGCAGGGGTGGCTATGGC.

As concerns this clone: The read finishes 3 residues shy of the CDR3 end, and the germline J gene is used to complete it. V usage is TRBV20-1 and J usage is TRBJ2-7; 11 bases match TRBD2. The V gene's germline CDR1 is DFQATT and CDR2 SNEGSKA (reference sequence). The CDR3 totals 17 residues. J was trimmed by 6 bases and V by 0 bases; bases with no gene match: 13. The CDR3 bases that were read are TGCAGTGCTAGAGACCAACCCGGTAGCGGGGGGGCCGCCGAG. Its protein is CSARDQPGSGGAAE. The whole CDR3 region reads CSARDQPGSGGAAEQYF.

With respect to this clone: The read terminates 3 residues ahead of where the CDR3 ends, so the germline J gene completes it. The V and J genes are TRBV20-1 and TRBJ2-5; 10 nucleotides agree with TRBD2. The CDR3 is 15 amino acids. V was clipped by 1 base and J by 2 bases; unmatched bases: 4. The germline gives CDR1 DFQATT, CDR2 SNEGSKA (reference sequence). The sequenced part of the CDR3 DNA is TGCAGTGCTAGAGGAGCGGGGGGGCCTCAAGAGACC. It is translated as CSARGAGGPQET. In full, the CDR3 is CSARGAGGPQETQYF.

CDR3 loop: CASRAQGGLTEAFF. CDR3 bases read: TGTGCCAGCAGAGCTCAGGGGGGTTTGACTGAA. The chain recombines TRBV2 with TRBJ1-1; TRBD1 agrees at 7 bases. The read ends 3 residues before the CDR3 terminus; that terminus is restored from the germline J gene. This CDR3 has 14 amino acids. V shed 6 bases and J 5 bases; nucleotides not matched to a gene: 9. From germline, CDR1 is SNHLY and CDR2 FYNNEI. Using reference TRBV2 and TRBJ1-1 for the parts outside the CDR3, the full variable domain is EPEVTQTPSHQVTQMGQEVILRCVPISNHLYFYWYRQILGQKVEFLVSFYNNEISEKSEIFDDQFSVERPDGSNFTLKIRSTKLEDSAMYFCASRAQGGLTEAFFGQGTRLTVV.

Remarks on this clone: The CDR3 goes on 3 residues after the read ends, and that part is filled in from the germline J gene. Other DNA sequences within the sample encode an identical CDR3. The chain joins TRBV20-1 to TRBJ1-1; 8 bases line up with TRBD1. This CDR3 spans 12 amino acids. V dropped 7 bases and J dropped 5; count of bases not matched to a gene: 6. Germline lookup yields CDR1 DFQATT and CDR2 SNEGSKA (reference sequence). Partial CDR3 DNA: TGCAGTGGCGCAGGGGGCTCAACTGAA. It yields the protein CSGAGGSTE. The entire CDR3 is CSGAGGSTEAFF.

In regard to this clone: Sequencing ends 3 residues short of the CDR3 end; the germline J gene provides the rest. The V gene is TRBV14, the J gene TRBJ2-4; D possibly uses TRBD1 or TRBD2 (5 bases each). The germline gives CDR1 SGHDN, CDR2 FVKESK. CDR3 length: 16 amino acids. CDR3: CASSRVEGRRQETQYF. The part of the CDR3 DNA that was read is TGTGCCAGCAGCCGGGTTGAGGGGCGGCGGCAAGAGACT.

Concerning this clone: The read halts 3 residues ahead of the CDR3 end, with the missing end drawn from the germline J gene. Other DNA variants within this sample encode the same CDR3. The rearrangement links TRBV5-4 to TRBJ2-7, with D tentatively TRBD2 (6 bases). CDR3 length: 13 amino acids. From germline, CDR1 is SGHNT and CDR2 YYREEE (reference sequence). V gave up 0 bases and J gave up 5 bases, with 9 bases separating them. Here the CDR3 reads CASSLAGGDEQYF. The part of the CDR3 DNA that was read is TGTGCCAGCAGCTTGGCCGGGGGTGACGAG. Full variable domain (remainder filled in from reference TRBV5-4 and TRBJ2-7): ETGVTQSPTHLIKTRGQQVTLRCSSQSGHNTVSWYQQALGQGPQFIFQYYREEENGRGNFPPRFSGLQFPNYSSELNVNALELDDSALYLCASSLAGGDEQYFGPGTRLTVT.

Turning to this clone: The CDR3 end falls 3 residues outside the read, so it is completed with the germline J gene. This chain connects TRBV7-8 to TRBJ2-3, with 9 bases identical to TRBD2. The V gene end was trimmed by 1 base and the J gene end by 1 base; junction bases not matched to a gene: 0. The germline V gene encodes CDR1 SGHVS and CDR2 FQNEAQ. This CDR3 region has 15 residues. The part of the CDR3 DNA that was read is TGTGCCAGCAGCTTAGGGACTAGCGGCACAGATACG. Residues: CASSLGTSGTDT. The CDR3 in its entirety is CASSLGTSGTDTQYF.

A remark on this clone: Read data end 3 residues before the CDR3 end; the end is taken from the germline J gene. Distinct nucleotide sequences in the sample also encode this CDR3. This rearrangement joins TRBV7-6 to TRBJ1-1, with 7 bases that match TRBD1. From germline, CDR1 is SGHVS and CDR2 FNYEAQ. The CDR3 covers 15 residues. The covered CDR3 bases are TGTGCCAGCAGCTTAGTAGTCGACAGGGAAGGGACC. Amino acids: CASSLVVDREGT. The complete CDR3 sequence is CASSLVVDREGTAFF.

About this clone itself: Read sequence stops 3 residues before the CDR3 end, and the germline J gene provides the missing end. This sequence joins TRBV5-1 and TRBJ1-1; maybe TRBD1 (6 bases). The V and J ends lost 0 bases and 1 base respectively, with 7 bases between them. Germline loops: CDR1 SGHRS, CDR2 YFSETQ. The CDR3 contains 14 residues. CDR3 residues: CASSLARGNTEAFF. The CDR3 bases that were read are TGCGCCAGCAGCTTGGCCAGGGGGAACACTGAA.

A word on this clone: The sequenced fragment ends 3 residues before the CDR3 boundary, so the rest is inferred from the germline J gene. V gene TRBV5-1 combines with J gene TRBJ2-4; 12 bases map to TRBD1. Germline V gives CDR1 SGHRS, CDR2 YFSETQ. The CDR3 spans 17 residues. The CDR3 bases that were read are TGCGCCAGCAGCCCCGGGACAGGGGGCTCGGGGGGAGAGACT. It specifies CASSPGTGGSGGET. Given in full, the CDR3 is CASSPGTGGSGGETQYF.

A note on this clone: The junction differs from germline at one of its ends, possibly a read error. The sample holds other DNA sequences that translate to the same CDR3. The DNA read from the CDR3 is TGTGCCAGCAGCCCGGGACAGGGGAAAGATGGT. Translating gives CASSPGQGKDG. The complete CDR3 sequence is CASSPGQGKDGYTF. This chain joins TRBV7-8 and TRBJ1-2; TRBD1 matches at 10 bases. The read is 3 residues too short to cover the CDR3 end, so that end is filled in from the germline J gene. CDR1 and CDR2 from the germline V gene are SGHVS and FQNEAQ. The CDR3 has 14 residues. Filled out from reference TRBV7-8 and TRBJ1-2, the complete variable domain reads GAGVSQSPRYKVAKRGQDVALRCDPISGHVSLFWYQQALGQGPEFLTYFQNEAQLDKSGLPSDRFFAERPEGSVSTLKIQRTQQEDSAVYLCASSPGQGKDGYTFGSGTRLTVV.

Comment on this clone: The CDR3 end falls 3 residues outside the read, so it is completed with the germline J gene. V gene TRBV7-2 combines with J gene TRBJ1-4; 10 positions agree with TRBD1. Germline CDR1 reads SGHTA; CDR2 reads FQGNSA. The CDR3 is 15 amino acids. The J segment lost 7 bases and the V segment lost 3 bases, leaving 5 bases of the junction unmatched. The DNA read from the CDR3 is TGTGCCAGCAGCTTCGACAGGGGGCAGTTTGAAAAA. It specifies CASSFDRGQFEK. The complete CDR3 protein is CASSFDRGQFEKLFF.

Turning to this clone: The sequenced fragment ends 3 residues before the CDR3 boundary, so the rest is inferred from the germline J gene. The V gene is TRBV3-1 (or the pseudogene TRBV3-2), the J gene TRBJ2-6; 7 nucleotides agree with TRBD1. The junction had 3 bases not matched to a gene; V was cut back by 4 bases and J by 0 bases. The CDR3 extends over 16 amino acids. CDR1 and CDR2 (germline): LGHDT, YNNKEL (reference sequence). The CDR3 DNA, read in part, is TGTGCCAGCAGCCGAGGGACAGCCTCTGGGGCCAACGTC. Translated: CASSRGTASGANV. The CDR3, in full, reads CASSRGTASGANVLTF.

Points on this clone: The CDR3 goes on 3 residues after the read ends, and that part is filled in from the germline J gene. The rearrangement joins TRBV2 to TRBJ2-7, with D tentatively TRBD2 (5 bases). Trimming removed 5 bases from V and 2 bases from J, with 13 bases in between. Germline V gene data show CDR1 as SNHLY and CDR2 as FYNNEI. The CDR3 sequence is 14 residues long. The CDR3 sequence: CASSFRTSPYEQYF. The CDR3 bases that were read are TGTGCCAGCAGTTTCCGGACTTCCCCCTACGAG.

As to this clone: Coverage ceases 3 residues before the CDR3 finishes, and the germline J gene fills in the end. The chain combines TRBV19 with TRBJ1-1, with 9 positions matching TRBD1. The CDR3 consists of 16 residues. Trimming took 5 bases from V and 6 from J; bases not matched to a gene: 13. Germline V gives CDR1 LNHDA, CDR2 SQIVND (reference sequence). The CDR3 sequence: CASSPQPGQGLPEAFF. CDR3 bases read: TGTGCCAGTAGTCCCCAACCGGGACAGGGCCTCCCTGAA.

The covered CDR3 bases are TGTGCCATCTGGGCCCCGGGGGGGAGGTTTGCCTACGAG. Its translation: CAIWAPGGRFAYE. The complete CDR3 reads CAIWAPGGRFAYEQYF. The V gene is TRBV10-3, the J gene TRBJ2-7; 8 bases align to TRBD2. The read falls 3 residues short of the CDR3 end, and the missing part is taken from the germline J gene. V was pared by 8 bases and J by 2 bases, with 14 bases of the junction left unmatched. Germline V gene data show CDR1 as ENHRY and CDR2 as SYGVKD. The CDR3 spans 16 residues.

In regard to this clone: The missing CDR3 end, 3 residues past where the read stops, is filled in from the germline J gene. The rearrangement links TRBV20-1 to TRBJ2-3, with 8 nucleotides matching TRBD2. V was pared by 5 bases and J by 2 bases, with 6 bases of the junction left unmatched. The germline gives CDR1 DFQATT, CDR2 SNEGSKA (reference sequence). CDR3 length: 14 amino acids. The sequenced part of the CDR3 DNA is TGCAGTGCTCGGGGGGGGCTTCCCACAGATACG. It yields the protein CSARGGLPTDT. From start to end, the CDR3 is CSARGGLPTDTQYF.

A remark on this clone: The missing CDR3 end, 3 residues past where the read stops, is filled in from the germline J gene. The V gene is TRBV7-8, the J gene TRBJ2-4; a weak D match, TRBD2 (6 bases). In germline, CDR1 is SGHVS, CDR2 FQNEAQ. CDR3 length equals 15 residues. The sequenced CDR3 bases are TGTGCCAGCAGACCATCCCGGGGTTCGGGAGAGACT. This gives the protein CASRPSRGSGET. The whole CDR3 is CASRPSRGSGETQYF.

As concerns this clone: The CDR3 end is not reached by the read, which stops 3 residues before it; the germline J gene fills it in. This chain links TRBV6-2 or TRBV6-3 with TRBJ1-2; possibly TRBD1 for D (5 bases). CDR3 length: 17 residues. Germline assignment: CDR1 MNHEY and CDR2 SVGEGT. The part of the CDR3 DNA that was read is TGTGCCAGCAGTTCCCCTACGGGTCGGGGGAATTCCTACGAC. Protein sequence: CASSSPTGRGNSYD. In full, the CDR3 reads CASSSPTGRGNSYDYTF.

On this clone: Coverage ceases 3 residues before the CDR3 finishes, and the germline J gene fills in the end. The V call is TRBV5-1, the J call TRBJ1-2; TRBD1 aligns across 9 bases. The length of the CDR3 is 14 residues. Per germline, CDR1 SGHRS and CDR2 YFSETQ. V gave up 4 bases and J gave up 4 bases; unmatched junction bases: 5. CDR3 DNA (partial): TGCGCCAGCAGCCCCGGGACAGGGACCTATGGC. Translation gives CASSPGTGTYG. The complete CDR3 sequence is CASSPGTGTYGYTF. Drawing the rest from reference TRBV5-1 and TRBJ1-2, the complete variable domain is KAGVTQTPRYLIKTRGQQVTLSCSPISGHRSVSWYQQTPGQGLQFLFEYFSETQRNKGNFPGRFSGRQFSNSRSEMNVSTLELGDSALYLCASSPGTGTYGYTFGSGTRLTVV.

In the case of this clone: The CDR3 end is not reached by the read, which stops 3 residues before it; the germline J gene fills it in. This sequence joins TRBV4-2 and TRBJ2-3; TRBD1 matches 9 bases. The CDR3 spans 18 residues. Trimming cost V 1 base and J 2 bases; bases outside gene matches: 10. The V gene's germline CDR1 is LGHNA and CDR2 YNFKEQ. The sequenced part of the CDR3 DNA is TGTGCCAGCAGCCAAGCATTCTCGGGACAGGGTTACACAGATACG. Amino acids: CASSQAFSGQGYTDT. In full, the CDR3 reads CASSQAFSGQGYTDTQYF.

A remark on this clone: Read coverage stops 3 residues before the CDR3 terminus; the germline J gene supplies the remainder. The gene calls are TRBV28 and TRBJ1-5; 8 bases are a match to TRBD1. The CDR3 length is 16 residues. J was trimmed by 1 base and V by 10 bases; bases with no gene match: 12. The germline V gene encodes CDR1 MDHEN and CDR2 SYDVKM. CDR3: CATHLTGDFSNQPQHF. Incomplete CDR3 DNA: TGTGCCACCCACCTGACAGGGGACTTCAGCAATCAGCCC.

Concerning this clone: The sequenced fragment ends 3 residues before the CDR3 boundary, so the rest is inferred from the germline J gene. The gene calls are TRBV6-2 or TRBV6-3 and TRBJ2-5; tentative D call: TRBD2 (5 bases). The CDR3 consists of 14 residues. V was trimmed by 2 bases and J by 5 bases, leaving 12 bases between them. Germline V gene data show CDR1 as MNHEY and CDR2 as SVGEGT. The CDR3 protein is CASSYVTRTETQYF. Partial CDR3 DNA: TGTGCCAGCAGTTACGTGACTCGGACTGAGACC.

Points on this clone: Sequencing ends 3 residues short of the CDR3 end; the germline J gene provides the rest. This rearrangement joins TRBV6-2 or TRBV6-3 to TRBJ2-2; D possibly corresponds to TRBD1 (6 bases). From germline, CDR1 is MNHEY and CDR2 SVGEGT. The V end was cut by 5 bases, the J end by 2 bases, with 15 bases between. The CDR3 has 16 residues. Partial CDR3 DNA: TGTGCCAGCAGTAGACACCGGGACACCAACACCGGGGAG. This encodes CASSRHRDTNTGE. The complete CDR3 sequence is CASSRHRDTNTGELFF.

In regard to this clone: The CDR3 goes on 3 residues after the read ends, and that part is filled in from the germline J gene. The J gene is TRBJ2-1, the V gene TRBV5-4, with TRBD2 matching 10 bases. This CDR3 contains 15 residues. The junction had 7 bases not matched to a gene; V was cut back by 3 bases and J by 7 bases. Germline CDR1 reads SGHNT; CDR2 reads YYREEE (reference sequence). CDR3 bases read: TGTGCCAGCAGCTCGAGCGGGGGGGCCTTTAATGAG. This sequence encodes CASSSSGGAFNE. The whole CDR3 reads CASSSSGGAFNEQFF.

Remarks on this clone: Sequencing ends 3 residues short of the CDR3 end; the germline J gene provides the rest. The chain links TRBV28 to TRBJ1-2, with D unclear. Germline V gene data show CDR1 as MDHEN and CDR2 as SYDVKM. The CDR3 sequence is 11 residues long. The CDR3 reads CASSAEQGYTF. CDR3 bases read: TGTGCCAGCAGTGCAGAACAGGGC.

As regards this clone: Read data end 3 residues before the CDR3 end; the end is taken from the germline J gene. The chain is built from TRBV18 and TRBJ1-1, with 7 bases lining up with TRBD1. Germline V gene lookup returns CDR1 KGHSH and CDR2 LQKENI. This CDR3 spans 14 amino acids. This CDR3 is CASSLNPRDSRAFF. Partial CDR3 DNA: TGTGCCAGCTCACTAAACCCGCGGGACAGTCGG.